Presented here are 27 T cell receptor beta chains from one specimen sequenced in a study of blood T cell repertoires in COVID-19. The assay was immunoSEQ multiplex PCR, and TCRdb's table has in-frame clones only and misses some. The table has about 230,000 clones, 80% to 90% seen once. Sample: PBMCs or T cells enriched from blood (not recorded which). The origin of the receptors is a woman aged 25 to 39 who had been exposed to COVID-19.

This rearrangement joins TRBV30 to TRBJ1-1; 7 bases fit TRBD1. V lost 1 base to trimming and J lost 1 base; unmatched junction nucleotides: 15. Germline V gene sequence: CDR1 GTSNPN, CDR2 SVGIG (reference sequence). The CDR3 extends over 18 amino acids. The CDR3 sequence is CAWSGDRAPLGSNTEAFF. CDR3 coding DNA: TGTGCCTGGAGTGGCGACAGGGCCCCTCTTGGGTCGAACACTGAAGCTTTCTTT. The whole variable domain, filled in from reference TRBV30 and TRBJ1-1, reads SQTIHQWPATLVQPVGSPLSLECTVEGTSNPNLYWYRQAAGRGLQLLFYSVGIGQISSEVPQNLSASRPQDRQFILSSKKLLLSDSGFYLCAWSGDRAPLGSNTEAFFGQGTRLTVV.

The chain carries TRBV6-5 and TRBJ1-1, with D perhaps TRBD1 (6 bases). CDR1 and CDR2 (germline): MNHEY, SVGAGI. The CDR3 runs 15 residues. V was trimmed by 11 bases and J by 0 bases, leaving 19 bases between them. The CDR3 DNA reads TGTGCCGGAAACGGGGGGCGCGGGATGAACACTGAAGCTTTCTTT. Its protein product is CAGNGGRGMNTEAFF.

The CDR3 sequence: CASSLAGGPKNNSYNEQFF. The DNA of the CDR3 is TGTGCCAGCAGTTTAGCGGGAGGGCCGAAAAACAACTCCTACAATGAGCAGTTCTTC. The chain recombines TRBV28 with TRBJ2-1; TRBD2 matches at 9 bases. Germline CDR1 reads MDHEN; CDR2 reads SYDVKM. The CDR3 contains 19 residues. V was clipped by 2 bases and J by 0 bases; unmatched bases: 11.

The chain combines TRBV5-1 with TRBJ2-2; D unclear. This CDR3 spans 14 amino acids. V was pared by 5 bases and J by 5 bases, with 13 bases between. Looked up from germline, CDR1 is SGHRS and CDR2 is YFSETQ. CDR3 in amino acids: CASSESIETGELFF. The DNA for the CDR3 is TGCGCCAGCAGTGAAAGCATTGAAACCGGGGAGCTGTTTTTT.

The CDR3 spells CAWTERTANTGELFF. CDR3 bases: TGTGCCTGGACCGAACGGACAGCGAACACCGGGGAGCTGTTTTTT. The chain carries TRBV30 and TRBJ2-2; possibly TRBD1 for D (6 bases). The CDR3 is made up of 15 amino acids. V lost 4 bases to trimming and J lost 0 bases, with 12 bases between them. From germline, CDR1 is GTSNPN and CDR2 SVGIG (reference sequence).

This chain uses TRBV7-9 with TRBJ1-1; D unresolved. Germline assignment: CDR1 SEHNR and CDR2 FQNEAQ (reference sequence). Trimming pared 11 bases from V and 6 bases from J, leaving 13 bases between. The CDR3 has 11 residues. In DNA, the CDR3 is TGTGCCGGCCTAAGTCGGGCTGAAGCTTTCTTT. The encoded protein is CAGLSRAEAFF.

The gene calls are TRBV3-1 (or the pseudogene TRBV3-2) and TRBJ2-3; 7 bases map to TRBD2. The CDR3 runs 16 residues. CDR1 LGHDT and CDR2 YNNKEL come from the germline V gene (reference sequence). V shed 1 base, J shed 3 bases, and the junction held 7 bases outside the gene matches. For the CDR3, the DNA is TGTGCCAGCAGCCAAGTACAAGCGGGATATACAGATACGCAGTATTTT. Translated: CASSQVQAGYTDTQYF.

V is TRBV5-1 and J is TRBJ2-1; D is perhaps TRBD2 (5 bases). The CDR3 is 15 residues long. Germline CDR1 and CDR2: SGHRS and YFSETQ. Trimming removed 0 bases at V and 1 base at J, with 8 bases between. The CDR3 nucleotides read TGCGCCAGCAGCTTGGTAAGGAGGTCCTACAATGAGCAGTTCTTC. Translation gives CASSLVRRSYNEQFF.

The chain employs TRBV19 and TRBJ2-1; 13 bases are a match to TRBD2. CDR3 length: 18 residues. CDR1 is LNHDA and CDR2 is SQIVND in the germline V gene (reference sequence). Germline trimming cut 5 bases from V and 0 bases from J; bases unmatched to any gene: 7. The CDR3, as DNA: TGTGCCAGTAGTCCCCTGGGACTAGCGGGGCGCTCCTACAATGAGCAGTTCTTC. This encodes CASSPLGLAGRSYNEQFF.

In this sample, this clone turned up once. The CDR3 DNA reads TGTGCCAGCAGTTACTCGAAGACAATAAACACTGAAGCTTTCTTT. Translated: CASSYSKTINTEAFF. This chain connects TRBV6-5 to TRBJ1-1; no definite D call. The V end was cut by 0 bases, the J end by 2 bases, with 10 bases between. There are 15 residues in the CDR3. Per germline, CDR1 MNHEY and CDR2 SVGAGI.

The chain joins TRBV2 to TRBJ1-5; 10 nucleotides align to TRBD1. The CDR3 has 15 residues. The junction had 7 bases not matched to a gene; V was cut back by 10 bases and J by 1 base. Germline V gene data show CDR1 as SNHLY and CDR2 as FYNNEI. CDR3 sequence reads: CATRTGGSSNQPQHF. In nucleotides, the CDR3 is TGTGCCACCAGGACAGGGGGATCGAGCAATCAGCCCCAGCATTTT.

CDR3 residues: CASQHRDPPDTQYF. Here the CDR3 DNA reads TGCGCCAGCCAGCACAGGGATCCCCCAGATACGCAGTATTTT. This sequence joins TRBV5-1 and TRBJ2-3, with TRBD1 as a possible D gene (6 bases). The germline V and J ends were trimmed by 7 bases and 4 bases, with 16 bases remaining between them. Germline V lookup: CDR1 SGHRS, CDR2 YFSETQ. The CDR3 contains 14 residues.

The V call is TRBV5-4, the J call TRBJ2-5; a weak D match, TRBD1 (5 bases). The CDR3 contains 13 residues. The germline V gene has CDR1 SGHNT and CDR2 YYREEE (reference sequence). Trimming took 4 bases from V and 5 from J, leaving 12 bases between them. The CDR3 DNA sequence: TGTGCCAGCAGCAAGACAGAATACGAGACCCAGTACTTC. Residues: CASSKTEYETQYF.

The gene calls are TRBV5-1 and TRBJ2-1, with D possibly matching TRBD2 (5 bases). V was shortened by 4 bases and J by 8 bases, with 19 bases between the two germline ends. The germline V gene encodes CDR1 SGHRS and CDR2 YFSETQ. This CDR3 contains 15 residues. The CDR3 loop reads CASSLAFPPIDEQFF. The DNA for the CDR3 is TGCGCCAGCAGCCTAGCCTTCCCCCCAATAGATGAGCAGTTCTTC. The full variable domain, its missing parts supplied by reference TRBV5-1 and TRBJ2-1, is KAGVTQTPRYLIKTRGQQVTLSCSPISGHRSVSWYQQTPGQGLQFLFEYFSETQRNKGNFPGRFSGRQFSNSRSEMNVSTLELGDSALYLCASSLAFPPIDEQFFGPGTRLTVL.

Only a few counts were recorded for this clone. The chain couples TRBV18 to TRBJ1-5; 10 bases are a match to TRBD1. Trimming cost V 4 bases and J 3 bases; bases outside gene matches: 6. The germline V gene has CDR1 KGHSH and CDR2 LQKENI. CDR3 size: 16 residues. The CDR3, as DNA: TGTGCCAGCTCACTGGGGACAGGGGTCGACAATCAGCCCCAGCATTTT. Translating it yields CASSLGTGVDNQPQHF.

This clone was seen just once. V gene TRBV27 combines with J gene TRBJ2-5; D is uncertain. Germline values: CDR1 MNHEY, CDR2 SMNVEV (reference sequence). The CDR3 has 17 residues. The V end lost 2 bases, the J end lost 1 base, and 17 bases lay between the germline ends. Written as DNA, the CDR3 is TGTGCCAGCAGTTTAACCCCCCCGGTGCGCATCCAAGAGACCCAGTACTTC. This gives the protein CASSLTPPVRIQETQYF.

V gene TRBV28 combines with J gene TRBJ1-6; possible D gene TRBD1, 5 bases. CDR1 is MDHEN and CDR2 is SYDVKM in the germline V gene. V dropped 7 bases and J dropped 10 bases, with 17 bases sitting between them. The CDR3 runs to 14 residues. CDR3 residues: CASIIGGGASPLHF. The CDR3, as DNA: TGTGCCAGCATAATTGGGGGGGGTGCGTCACCCCTCCACTTT.

This chain links TRBV13 with TRBJ2-6; D is undetermined. V lost 6 bases and J 1 base, leaving 7 bases between the germline ends. This CDR3 is built from 14 residues. Germline V gene lookup returns CDR1 PRHDT and CDR2 FYEKMQ (reference sequence). This chain's CDR3 is CASRRRSGANVLTF. In DNA, the CDR3 is TGTGCCAGCAGGCGCCGTTCTGGGGCCAACGTCCTGACTTTC.

This chain links TRBV10-3 with TRBJ1-2, with D perhaps matching TRBD1 (5 bases). Looked up from germline, CDR1 is ENHRY and CDR2 is SYGVKD. V lost 0 bases and J 5 bases, leaving 16 bases between the germline ends. The CDR3 is made up of 16 amino acids. The CDR3 is CAISESPGGISYGYTF. CDR3 sequence (DNA): TGTGCCATCAGTGAGTCCCCGGGGGGGATATCATATGGCTACACCTTC.

The chain joins TRBV7-9 to TRBJ1-2; a weak D match, TRBD1 (5 bases). The CDR3 is 10 residues long. V gave up 10 bases and J gave up 8 bases, with 11 bases separating them. Germline-derived CDR1 and CDR2 are SEHNR and FQNEAQ (reference sequence). In nucleotides, the CDR3 is TGTGCCACGAGCGGGGCGGGCTACACCTTC. Translated, it gives CATSGAGYTF.

By frequency in the sample, this clone is medium-sized (0.01 to 0.1%). This chain links TRBV2 with TRBJ1-2, with D unclear. The CDR3 is 12 residues long. Germline V lookup: CDR1 SNHLY, CDR2 FYNNEI. Trimming shortened V by 1 base and J by 4 bases, and 4 bases separated the two germline ends. The CDR3 DNA follows: TGTGCCAGCAGTGAAGTCGGCTATGGCTACACCTTC. As protein: CASSEVGYGYTF.

This chain uses TRBV2 with TRBJ2-1; 7 bases are shared with TRBD2. Trimming cost V 2 bases and J 0 bases; bases outside gene matches: 7. Germline CDR1 is SNHLY and CDR2 is FYNNEI. This CDR3 region has 17 residues. The CDR3 nucleotides read TGTGCCAGCAGTGAATTATCCCTAGCGGTCTCCTACAATGAGCAGTTCTTC. Amino acids: CASSELSLAVSYNEQFF.

The chain uses TRBV6-5 and TRBJ1-1; D might be TRBD1 (5 bases). The CDR3 runs to 13 residues. Germline V gives CDR1 MNHEY, CDR2 SVGAGI. Trimming took 6 bases from V and 5 from J, leaving 13 bases between them. CDR3 bases: TGTGCCAGCAGAGGGACGGGGGTGACTGAAGCTTTCTTT. It specifies CASRGTGVTEAFF.

This clone was observed a few times. This chain uses TRBV11-2 with TRBJ1-5; D gene ambiguous. CDR3 size: 13 residues. V lost 1 base and J 7 bases, leaving 8 bases between the germline ends. Germline CDR1 is SGHAT and CDR2 is FQNNGV. CDR3 in amino acids: CASSLVRGQPQHF. CDR3 sequence (DNA): TGTGCCAGCAGCTTAGTGCGGGGACAGCCCCAGCATTTT.

The chain couples TRBV7-6 to TRBJ1-6, with 7 nucleotides matching TRBD1. The trim removed 5 bases at V and 7 bases at J, leaving 11 bases unmatched. Germline lookup yields CDR1 SGHVS and CDR2 FNYEAQ. CDR3 length: 16 residues. CDR3 DNA: TGTGCCAGCAGCCACCGACCCGGGACAGCGAATTCACCCCTCCACTTT. Amino acids: CASSHRPGTANSPLHF.

The chain uses TRBV19 and TRBJ2-2; a possible D gene is TRBD1 (6 bases). The V end was cut by 1 base, the J end by 2 bases, with 8 bases between. Germline V gene lookup returns CDR1 LNHDA and CDR2 SQIVND (reference sequence). CDR3 length: 15 amino acids. CDR3 residues: CASSIAGQNTGELFF. The CDR3 nucleotides read TGTGCCAGTAGTATAGCGGGACAAAACACCGGGGAGCTGTTTTTT.

The chain links TRBV7-2 to TRBJ2-7; the match to TRBD2 covers 14 bases. J gave up 8 bases and V 4 bases, and 7 bases lay outside the gene matches. Germline V gene lookup returns CDR1 SGHTA and CDR2 FQGNSA. The CDR3 contains 15 residues. CDR3 amino acids: CASSSQGLAGVKQYF. The CDR3 DNA sequence: TGTGCCAGCAGCTCACAGGGACTAGCGGGAGTCAAGCAGTACTTC.